Listed here are 32 T cell receptor beta chains from one sample, sequenced in a study of technical replicates of blood from four donors. The data were produced by immunoSEQ multiplex PCR, yet TCRdb's version contains in-frame clones alone and is incomplete. The table shows about 12,000 clones, with 80% to 90% occurring only once. Sequencing input: PBMCs. All receptors derive from a human donor in good health.

A few counts support this clone. The V and J genes are TRBV29-1 and TRBJ1-1; 9 positions match TRBD1. Germline CDR1 is SQVTM and CDR2 is ANQGSEA. The junction had 9 bases not matched to a gene; V was cut back by 8 bases and J by 5 bases. The CDR3 covers 13 residues. The CDR3 DNA reads as TGCAGCTCTGAACAGGGGGCGAGGACTGAAGCTTTCTTT. Translated: CSSEQGARTEAFF.

The V gene is TRBV6-5, the J gene TRBJ1-3, with D hard to call. The CDR3 has 14 amino acids. CDR1 and CDR2 from the germline V gene are MNHEY and SVGAGI. Trimming cost V 6 bases and J 3 bases, with 12 bases left between them. CDR3 DNA sequence: TGTGCCAGCAGCAGGACTGGGGTTGGAAACACCATATATTTT. Amino acids: CASSRTGVGNTIYF.

This rearrangement joins TRBV5-6 to TRBJ2-1; 11 nucleotides agree with TRBD2. CDR1 and CDR2 (germline): SGHDT, YYEEEE. V was pared by 5 bases and J by 4 bases, with 2 bases of the junction left unmatched. This CDR3 region has 14 residues. CDR3 residues: CASRRTSGYNEQFF. CDR3 DNA sequence: TGTGCCAGCAGACGGACTAGCGGGTACAATGAGCAGTTCTTC. Combining the CDR3 with reference TRBV5-6 and TRBJ2-1 gives the whole variable domain DAGVTQSPTHLIKTRGQQVTLRCSPKSGHDTVSWYQQALGQGPQFIFQYYEEEERQRGNFPDRFSGHQFPNYSSELNVNALLLGDSALYLCASRRTSGYNEQFFGPGTRLTVL.

The chain is built from TRBV14 and TRBJ1-3; D gene uncertain. Germline CDR1 and CDR2: SGHDN and FVKESK. The V gene lost 4 bases and the J gene lost 0 bases, with 10 bases spanning the gap. CDR3 length equals 15 residues. CDR3 sequence reads: CASSRYRNSGNTIYF. The CDR3 DNA follows: TGTGCCAGCAGCCGATACAGAAACTCTGGAAACACCATATATTTT.

The sample holds a few counts of this clone. This chain uses TRBV23-1 with TRBJ2-7; 8 bases match TRBD1. TRBV23-1 is assigned to the ORF class and has an uncertain function. V lost 3 bases to trimming and J lost 2 bases; unmatched junction nucleotides: 3. The CDR3 runs 14 residues. This CDR3 reads CASSHQDRAYEQYF. The CDR3 DNA follows: TGCGCCAGCAGTCATCAGGACAGGGCCTACGAGCAGTACTTC.

The rearrangement uses TRBV7-9 and TRBJ2-7; 11 bases are shared with TRBD2. Germline CDR1 reads SEHNR; CDR2 reads FQNEAQ (reference sequence). The ends lost 5 bases at V and 2 bases at J; junction bases unmatched: 11. CDR3 length: 17 amino acids. This CDR3 reads CASSTTVLAGGPYEQYF. CDR3 DNA: TGTGCCAGCAGCACCACTGTGCTAGCGGGAGGACCCTACGAGCAGTACTTC. Looking up the rest from reference TRBV7-9 and TRBJ2-7 gives the full variable domain: DTGVSQNPRHKITKRGQNVTFRCDPISEHNRLYWYRQTLGQGPEFLTYFQNEAQLEKSRLLSDRFSAERPKGSFSTLEIQRTEQGDSAMYLCASSTTVLAGGPYEQYFGPGTRLTVT.

The chain couples TRBV28 to TRBJ2-3; D remains ambiguous. Germline values: CDR1 MDHEN, CDR2 SYDVKM. V was clipped by 2 bases and J by 9 bases, with 6 bases between them. This CDR3 region has 11 residues. CDR3 nucleotide sequence: TGTGCCAGCAGTTTAGGCCGAACGCAGTATTTT. Its protein product is CASSLGRTQYF.

This rearrangement joins TRBV11-2 to TRBJ2-7; TRBD1 matches 7 bases. The CDR3 runs to 14 residues. With V trimmed by 5 bases and J by 0 bases, 4 bases remained unmatched. CDR1 is SGHAT and CDR2 is FQNNGV in the germline V gene. The CDR3: CASSIRGSSYEQYF. The CDR3 DNA reads as TGTGCCAGCAGCATCAGGGGGAGCTCCTACGAGCAGTACTTC.

This chain connects TRBV11-3 to TRBJ2-1, with 10 bases matching TRBD2. Per germline, CDR1 SGHNT and CDR2 YENEEA. The CDR3 has 17 residues. Trimming took 1 base from V and 6 from J; bases not matched to a gene: 9. CDR3 region: CASSLGSGSGRVNEQFF. Here the CDR3 DNA reads TGTGCCAGCAGCTTAGGCTCGGGGAGCGGGAGGGTCAATGAGCAGTTCTTC.

The chain combines TRBV6-5 with TRBJ1-3; TRBD1 matches 8 bases. Germline V gene data show CDR1 as MNHEY and CDR2 as SVGAGI. V gave up 5 bases and J gave up 4 bases; unmatched junction bases: 4. The CDR3 runs to 14 residues. Written as DNA, the CDR3 is TGTGCCAGCAGTACAGCAGGGGGCGGAAACACCATATATTTT. This codes for CASSTAGGGNTIYF.

This clone was observed a single time. This chain uses TRBV7-3 with TRBJ1-1; 8 nucleotides align to TRBD1. V lost 4 bases, J lost 5 bases, and 9 bases stayed unmatched. Germline values: CDR1 SGHTA, CDR2 FQGTGA. CDR3 length equals 15 residues. This CDR3 is CASSSTGNRGTEAFF. CDR3 bases: TGTGCCAGCAGCTCCACAGGGAACAGGGGGACTGAAGCTTTCTTT.

The J gene is TRBJ2-7, the V gene TRBV28, with 7 positions matching TRBD1. Germline CDR1 MDHEN, CDR2 SYDVKM. This CDR3 has 16 residues. Unmatched junction bases numbered 13, after V lost 3 bases and J lost 5 bases. CDR3 in DNA: TGTGCCAGCAGTTTGGCTGCCGCGACAGGGAAGGACGAGCAGTACTTC. Translation gives CASSLAAATGKDEQYF.

The rearrangement joins TRBV27 to TRBJ2-7; TRBD2 matches at 10 bases. The CDR3 totals 14 residues. In germline, CDR1 is MNHEY, CDR2 SMNVEV (reference sequence). The V segment lost 6 bases and the J segment 2 bases; nucleotides outside the gene matches: 4. The CDR3 sequence: CASRWTSGTYEQYF. CDR3 DNA: TGTGCCAGCAGGTGGACTAGCGGAACCTACGAGCAGTACTTC.

Notes on this clone: The same CDR3 is also encoded by other DNA sequences in this sample. The gene calls are TRBV6-5 and TRBJ2-7; the D gene is possibly TRBD2 (5 bases). This CDR3 has 13 residues. V lost 0 bases and J 4 bases, leaving 7 bases between the germline ends. Germline CDR1 and CDR2: MNHEY and SVGAGI. CDR3 loop: CASSYSRGYEQYF. DNA of the CDR3: TGTGCCAGCAGTTACTCCCGAGGGTACGAGCAGTACTTC.

The chain combines TRBV7-6 with TRBJ2-2; TRBD2 is a possible D gene (5 bases). This CDR3 has 15 amino acids. Trimming took 0 bases from V and 2 from J, leaving 7 bases between them. CDR1 and CDR2 (germline): SGHVS, FNYEAQ. DNA of the CDR3: TGTGCCAGCAGCTTAGCGCTAGCAAACACCGGGGAGCTGTTTTTT. It is translated as CASSLALANTGELFF.

This rearrangement joins TRBV18 to TRBJ2-7; the D is unclear. The V end lost 4 bases, the J end lost 0 bases, and 7 bases lay between the germline ends. Germline V gene sequence: CDR1 KGHSH, CDR2 LQKENI. The CDR3 has 13 residues. CDR3 nucleotides: TGTGCCAGCTCACTGAGGAGCTCCTACGAGCAGTACTTC. Amino acids: CASSLRSSYEQYF.

The chain joins TRBV27 to TRBJ2-7, with no clear D. Trimming pared 3 bases from V and 4 bases from J, leaving 7 bases between. Germline V gene lookup returns CDR1 MNHEY and CDR2 SMNVEV (reference sequence). This CDR3 spans 12 amino acids. The DNA of the CDR3 is TGTGCCAGCAGTTTCTCAGGATACGAGCAGTACTTC. This gives the protein CASSFSGYEQYF.

This chain links TRBV7-3 with TRBJ2-7, with TRBD2 identical over 12 bases. V trimming: 5 bases; J trimming: 12 bases; junction bases outside the gene matches: 8. This CDR3 is 13 amino acids long. From germline, CDR1 is SGHTA and CDR2 FQGTGA. The CDR3: CASSIGLAGPWYF. In DNA form, the CDR3 reads TGTGCCAGCAGCATAGGACTAGCGGGACCTTGGTACTTC.

The chain recombines TRBV7-9 with TRBJ1-4; possibly TRBD1 for D (6 bases). CDR1 is SEHNR, CDR2 FQNEAQ, per germline (reference sequence). V shed 5 bases and J shed 6 bases, with 16 bases lying between them. The CDR3 loop spans 15 amino acids. Here the CDR3 DNA reads TGTGCCAGCAGCGCACCTAGGGGGGGGGATGAAAAACTGTTTTTT. Translation gives CASSAPRGGDEKLFF.

The V gene is TRBV5-1, the J gene TRBJ2-2, with D maybe TRBD1 (5 bases). The CDR3 sequence is 16 residues long. Trimming took off 0 bases at V and 4 bases at J, with 13 bases between the two ends. Germline V gives CDR1 SGHRS, CDR2 YFSETQ. The CDR3 nucleotides are TGCGCCAGCAGCTTGGCGTCCGTCCAGGGCACCGGGGAGCTGTTTTTT. Translated: CASSLASVQGTGELFF. Together with reference TRBV5-1 and TRBJ2-2, the CDR3 gives the full variable domain: KAGVTQTPRYLIKTRGQQVTLSCSPISGHRSVSWYQQTPGQGLQFLFEYFSETQRNKGNFPGRFSGRQFSNSRSEMNVSTLELGDSALYLCASSLASVQGTGELFFGEGSRLTVL.

A single count supports this clone. V is TRBV2 and J is TRBJ2-3; perhaps TRBD1 as D (7 bases). Per the germline V gene, CDR1 is SNHLY and CDR2 is FYNNEI. The V and J ends lost 9 bases and 3 bases respectively, with 19 bases between them. CDR3 length: 15 residues. CDR3 DNA: TGTGCCAGTAGGCTGAGGACAGGAGGGACAGATACGCAGTATTTT. It specifies CASRLRTGGTDTQYF.

This rearrangement joins TRBV5-6 to TRBJ1-1; no clear D. V lost 4 bases to trimming and J lost 1 base, with 5 bases between them. The CDR3 has 12 amino acids. Germline CDR1 is SGHDT and CDR2 is YYEEEE. This chain's CDR3 is CASSRGNTEAFF. CDR3 nucleotides: TGTGCCAGCAGCAGAGGGAACACTGAAGCTTTCTTT.

This clone was detected a few times. The J gene is TRBJ1-1, the V gene TRBV19, with TRBD1 matching over 12 bases. Germline CDR1 reads LNHDA; CDR2 reads SQIVND (reference sequence). The V gene end was trimmed by 8 bases and the J gene end by 3 bases; junction bases not matched to a gene: 7. The CDR3 runs 15 residues. CDR3 in DNA: TGTGCCAGTGCGGGACAGGGGGCATCTCACACTGAAGCTTTCTTT. Its translation: CASAGQGASHTEAFF.

V gene TRBV2 combines with J gene TRBJ2-2; the match to TRBD2 covers 9 bases. Germline V gene sequence: CDR1 SNHLY, CDR2 FYNNEI. Trimming removed 6 bases from V and 0 bases from J; junction bases left unmatched: 5. This CDR3 has 16 residues. For the CDR3, the DNA is TGTGCCAGCAGCGGGCTAGCGGGGTCGAACACCGGGGAGCTGTTTTTT. It specifies CASSGLAGSNTGELFF.

The chain combines TRBV6-5 with TRBJ2-2, with 14 positions matching TRBD2. Looked up from germline, CDR1 is MNHEY and CDR2 is SVGAGI. Trimming at V came to 6 bases and at J to 6 bases, leaving 3 bases not matched to a gene. CDR3 length: 15 residues. The CDR3 loop is CASSRLAGGPGELFF. CDR3 sequence (DNA): TGTGCCAGCAGCAGACTAGCGGGAGGGCCCGGGGAGCTGTTTTTT.

CDR3 sequence reads: CASNSQGPGQPQHF. Here the CDR3 DNA reads TGTGCCAGCAACTCCCAGGGGCCGGGACAGCCCCAGCATTTT. The chain uses TRBV28 and TRBJ1-5, with D possibly being TRBD1 (6 bases). Trimming removed 7 bases at V and 7 bases at J, with 17 bases between. The CDR3 has 14 residues. Per germline, CDR1 MDHEN and CDR2 SYDVKM.

This chain connects TRBV5-1 to TRBJ1-1; D remains unclear. V was pared by 4 bases and J by 2 bases, with 15 bases between. The germline V gene has CDR1 SGHRS and CDR2 YFSETQ. CDR3 length: 15 residues. CDR3 bases: TGCGCCAGCAGCGACGGAGTAAGGATAAACACTGAAGCTTTCTTT. Translated: CASSDGVRINTEAFF.

The chain uses TRBV5-1 and TRBJ2-3, with 9 bases lining up with TRBD2. CDR1 and CDR2 from the germline V gene are SGHRS and YFSETQ. V dropped 4 bases and J dropped 5; count of bases not matched to a gene: 5. This CDR3 has 14 amino acids. The CDR3 nucleotides read TGCGCCAGCAGCGTTAGCGGGAGTAGAGATACGCAGTATTTT. It codes for CASSVSGSRDTQYF.

The V and J genes are TRBV6-1 and TRBJ2-7; 8 bases align to TRBD1. The CDR3 is 14 amino acids. Trimming cost V 6 bases and J 3 bases; bases outside gene matches: 7. Per the germline V gene, CDR1 is MNHNS and CDR2 is SASEGT. Here the CDR3 reads CASREGQAFYEQYF. The CDR3, as DNA: TGTGCCAGCAGAGAGGGACAGGCCTTCTACGAGCAGTACTTC.

This chain connects TRBV6-1 to TRBJ2-4, with TRBD2 as a possible D gene (5 bases). The germline V gene encodes CDR1 MNHNS and CDR2 SASEGT. V was pared by 3 bases and J by 4 bases, with 16 bases between. This CDR3 spans 16 amino acids. CDR3 in DNA: TGTGCCAGCAGTGACGGGATATTATTCCCGAAAAACATTCAGTACTTC. It codes for CASSDGILFPKNIQYF.

V and J are TRBV2 and TRBJ2-5; no definite D call. This CDR3 has 13 residues. In germline, CDR1 is SNHLY, CDR2 FYNNEI. Trimming stripped 8 bases from V and 2 bases from J, with 12 bases between. CDR3 sequence: CASVKTVQETQYF. As DNA, the CDR3 is TGTGCCAGCGTCAAGACTGTGCAAGAGACCCAGTACTTC.

In this sample, this clone turned up a few times. The rearrangement links TRBV4-2 to TRBJ2-7; perhaps TRBD1 as D (6 bases). Germline CDR1 LGHNA, CDR2 YNFKEQ. The CDR3 loop spans 13 amino acids. Between the trimmed V and J ends, which lost 8 bases and 1 base, there was a span of 12 bases. CDR3 DNA: TGTGCCAGCTCGGCAGGGGATTCCTACGAGCAGTACTTC. This gives the protein CASSAGDSYEQYF.